A selection of T cell receptor beta chains follows, all from one sample in a study of shared clonotypes between healthy human individuals. Generated by immunoSEQ multiplex PCR, the TCRdb table keeps only in-frame clones and is missing some. The sample shows about 2.3 million clones, approximately 90% of them seen only once. Sample: naive CD4+ T cells from PBMCs. The receptors originated from a man aged 18 to 35 in good health. Some clones in this sample may be carry-over from other donors' samples. CDR3s include the opening cysteine and the closing phenylalanine or tryptophan. Each record gives: J gene, V gene, CDR3 protein.

TRBJ2-2 | TRBV5-1 | CASSRQAEGTGELFF
TRBJ1-2 | TRBV5-1 | CASSSLAGPLGYTF
TRBJ2-5 | TRBV7-9 | CASSPLDRDQETQYF
TRBJ2-2 | TRBV5-1 | CAGSLDVATGELFF
TRBJ2-7 | TRBV7-9 | CASSPLAGAGEQYF
TRBJ1-2 | TRBV19 | CASSIGTGYGYTF
TRBJ2-1 | TRBV9 | CASSVAGSGYNEQFF
TRBJ2-5 | TRBV6-5 | CASTGDNQETQYF
TRBJ2-3 | TRBV30 | CAWSVGATRDTQYF
TRBJ2-3 | TRBV7-2 | CASSPPYPESTDTQYF
TRBJ2-2 | TRBV5-1 | CASSSGTSFVSGELFF
TRBJ1-2 | TRBV7-3 | CASRLSLPNYGYTF
TRBJ1-2 | TRBV7-3 | CASSSGMSYTF
TRBJ2-7 | TRBV25-1 | CASSLGRGFDEQYF
TRBJ1-5 | TRBV6-1 | CASSDLTGIYSNQPQHF
TRBJ1-2 | TRBV5-6 | CASNWQPSSGTYGYTF
TRBJ2-5 | TRBV29-1 | CSVRRSQETQYF
TRBJ2-7 | TRBV5-1 | CASSLQGLADYEQYF
TRBJ2-1 | TRBV19 | CASSSPRPPWGQGAYNEQFF
TRBJ2-7 | TRBV7-9 | CASRVNGNLYEQYF
TRBJ2-7 | TRBV19 | CASSSRETDEQYF
TRBJ1-2 | TRBV19 | CASNYRDRAYGYTF
TRBJ2-5 | TRBV7-9 | CASSLLAGQETQYF
TRBJ1-2 | TRBV5-6 | CASSLITGGRDGYTF
TRBJ1-1 | TRBV7-6 | CASSPQVSNTEAFF
TRBJ2-5 | TRBV9 | CASSMKAGRQETQYF
TRBJ1-1 | TRBV4-2 | CASSQVRRGLRAEAFF
TRBJ1-1 | TRBV28 | CASSSSSTGGAFF
TRBJ2-7 | TRBV6-5 | CASSYEVAGLEQYF
TRBJ1-1 | TRBV20-1 | CMSPLNTEAFF
TRBJ2-1 | TRBV7-3 | CASSTNAGGQFYNEQFF
TRBJ2-1 | TRBV7-8 | CASSLGTSGRAIRANEQFF
TRBJ1-3 | TRBV11-2 | CASSRGQTPGNTIYF
TRBJ2-3 | TRBV5-1 | CASRDSAGTDTQYF
TRBJ1-4 | TRBV10-3 | CAISESRGLGEKLFF
TRBJ1-5 | TRBV28 | CASIIRDRAFDQPQHF
TRBJ2-7 | TRBV11-2 | CASSRLAGTSSYEQYF
TRBJ2-1 | TRBV10-1 | CASSATRGTLNEQFF
TRBJ2-5 | TRBV5-1 | CASSLGSSGRKETQYF
TRBJ2-1 | TRBV7-2 | CASSLVRDNEQFF